The subject of this entry is one TCR beta chain. The authors negatively isolated CD8+ and CD4+ T cells and FACS-enriched TEMRA cells. With random hexamers, roughly 0.45 to 1 ug RNA was reverse transcribed. TCR beta CDR3 was amplified by immunoSEQ multiplex PCR. This amplification extended across 54 Vbeta and 13 Jbeta segments. TCRdb independently ran MiXCR on the immunoSEQ multiplex PCR reads; one entry per CDR3 protein. The sample lists 180,000 or so distinct CDR3 sequences; approximately 94% were seen once. These data come from a study of CD8 T cells in Susac syndrome. This receptor was obtained from a human donor in good health. Material: CD4+ T cells from PBMCs.

This CDR3 is CAWMPSGRVEEQFF. The CDR3 DNA sequence: TGTGCCTGGATGCCTAGCGGGAGAGTTGAGGAGCAGTTCTTC. The J gene is TRBJ2-1, the V gene TRBV30; 10 bases are a match to TRBD2. The germline V gene encodes CDR1 GTSNPN and CDR2 SVGIG (reference sequence). The CDR3 loop spans 14 amino acids. J was trimmed by 10 bases and V by 4 bases; bases with no gene match: 10.